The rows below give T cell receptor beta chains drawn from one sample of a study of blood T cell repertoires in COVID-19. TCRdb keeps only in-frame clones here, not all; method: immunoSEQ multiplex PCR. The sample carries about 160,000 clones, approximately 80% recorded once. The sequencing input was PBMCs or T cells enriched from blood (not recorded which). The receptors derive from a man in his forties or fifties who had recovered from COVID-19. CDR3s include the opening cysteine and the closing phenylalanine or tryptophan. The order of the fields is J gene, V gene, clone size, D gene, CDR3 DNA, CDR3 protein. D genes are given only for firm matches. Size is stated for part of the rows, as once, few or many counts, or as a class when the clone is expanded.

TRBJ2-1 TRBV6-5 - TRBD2 TGTGCCAGCACTAGCGGAGGAAGCTCCTACAATGAGCAGTTCTTC CASTSGGSSYNEQFF
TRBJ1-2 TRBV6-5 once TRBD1 TGTGCCACCCGGGACAGGGAAAACTATGGCTACACCTTC CATRDRENYGYTF
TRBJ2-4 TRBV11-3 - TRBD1 TGTGCCAGCAGCTTAGGGACAGGGGCCAAAAACATTCAGTACTTC CASSLGTGAKNIQYF
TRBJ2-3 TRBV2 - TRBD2 TGTGCCACCGGGACTACTGATACGCAGTATTTT CATGTTDTQYF
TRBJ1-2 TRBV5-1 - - TGCGCCAGCAGCTTGGGAGCCACAGGGAACTATGGCTACACCTTC CASSLGATGNYGYTF
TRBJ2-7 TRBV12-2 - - TGTGCAAGTCGCCCGCCCAGGGAGCGGGGGGACTCCTACGAGCAGTACTTC CASRPPRERGDSYEQYF
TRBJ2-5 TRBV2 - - TGTGCCAGCCAAGGGGTCGACGAGACCCAGTACTTC CASQGVDETQYF
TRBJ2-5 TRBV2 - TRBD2 TGTGCCAGCAGCGCGCTAGCGGGGGACGAGCAAGAGACCCAGTACTTC CASSALAGDEQETQYF
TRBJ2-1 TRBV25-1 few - TGTGCCAGCAGTGATCCGGGGGGCACCAGCAATGAGCAGTTCTTC CASSDPGGTSNEQFF
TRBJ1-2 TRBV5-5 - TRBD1 TGTGCCAGCAGCCGCCGGACAGGGGACGGCTACACCTTC CASSRRTGDGYTF
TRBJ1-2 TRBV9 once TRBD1 TGTGCCAGCAGCGCCCGGGACAGCTTTGGCTACACCTTC CASSARDSFGYTF
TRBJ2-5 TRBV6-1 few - TGTGCCAGCAGTGAACAGGCCTCCGTCGGCCAGTACTTC CASSEQASVGQYF
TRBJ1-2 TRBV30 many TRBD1 TGTGCCTGGAGTCCACAGGGGGAATATGGCTACACCTTC CAWSPQGEYGYTF
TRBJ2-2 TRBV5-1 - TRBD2 TGCGCCAGCAGCTTGGCACTAGCGGGGAACACCGGGGAGCTGTTTTTT CASSLALAGNTGELFF
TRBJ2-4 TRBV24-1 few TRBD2 TGTGCCACCAGTGATTCCCGCCTAGCGGGGGGTTCTGCCAAAAACATTCAGTACTTC CATSDSRLAGGSAKNIQYF
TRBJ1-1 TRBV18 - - TGTGCCAGCTCACGTACCTTGACAGACACTGAAGCTTTCTTT CASSRTLTDTEAFF
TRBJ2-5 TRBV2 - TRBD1 TGTGCCAGCAGGGGGACAGCGGAGACCCAGTACTTC CASRGTAETQYF
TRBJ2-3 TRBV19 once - TGTGCCACTCTCTACGCAGATACGCAGTATTTT CATLYADTQYF
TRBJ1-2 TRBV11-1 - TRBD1 TGTGCCAGCAGCCCCCGACAGGGAAACTATGGCTACACCTTC CASSPRQGNYGYTF
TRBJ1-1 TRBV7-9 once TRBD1 TGTGCCAGCAGATTACAGGGGGACCCTGAAGCTTTCTTT CASRLQGDPEAFF
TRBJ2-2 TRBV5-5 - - TGTGCCAGCAGCTTGAGCTCCCGGCAGGGGTTTCACACCGGGGAGCTGTTTTTT CASSLSSRQGFHTGELFF
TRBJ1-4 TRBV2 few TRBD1 TGTGCCAGCAGTGTACAGGGGGCGATTAATGAAAAACTGTTTTTT CASSVQGAINEKLFF
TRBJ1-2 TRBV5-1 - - TGCGCCAGCAGCTTGGGGGAGGACGGCTACACCTTC CASSLGEDGYTF
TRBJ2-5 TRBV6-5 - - TGTGCCAGCAGTTTCAACGCATACGGAGTCCAAGAGACCCAGTACTTC CASSFNAYGVQETQYF
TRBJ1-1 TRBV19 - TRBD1 TGTGCCAGTAAAATCGACAGGGGAGGGACTGAAGCTTTCTTT CASKIDRGGTEAFF
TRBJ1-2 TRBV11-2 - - TGTGCCAGCAGCCCAGGGGATGGGTTCTATGGCTACACCTTC CASSPGDGFYGYTF
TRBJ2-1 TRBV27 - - TGTGCCAGCAGTTTCGGAGGGGGGGGCAAAGGGAGGTACCAGTTCTTC CASSFGGGGKGRYQFF
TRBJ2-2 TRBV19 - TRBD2 TGTGCCAGTAGTAACCGGGGGGACACCGGGGAGCTGTTTTTT CASSNRGDTGELFF
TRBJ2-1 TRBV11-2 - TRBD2 TGTGCCAGCAGCTTAGCCGGAGGGGCGGGGGAGTACAATGAGCAGTTCTTC CASSLAGGAGEYNEQFF
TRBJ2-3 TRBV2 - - TGTGCCAGCAGTGAAGGGCCCCAGGCGCAGTATTTT CASSEGPQAQYF
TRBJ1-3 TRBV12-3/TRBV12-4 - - TGTGCCAGCAGTTTTAGCTCTGGAAACACCATATATTTT CASSFSSGNTIYF
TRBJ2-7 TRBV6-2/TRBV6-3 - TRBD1 TGTGCCAGCAGTTACTTCAGGACAGGGGCTCGCGAGCAGTACTTC CASSYFRTGAREQYF
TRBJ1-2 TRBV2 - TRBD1 TGTGCCAGCGACGGCGACAGGGGATATGGCTACACCTTC CASDGDRGYGYTF
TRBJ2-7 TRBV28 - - TGTGCCAGCAGTTTGACCGGGGAAGCCTACGAGCAGTACTTC CASSLTGEAYEQYF
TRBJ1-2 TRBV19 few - TGTGCCAGTAGTCTGAAGACAAAGGCCGCCCGCGGCTACACCTTC CASSLKTKAARGYTF
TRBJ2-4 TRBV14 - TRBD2 TGTGCCAGCAGCCAACTAGCGGGGGGAACCAAAAACATTCAGTACTTC CASSQLAGGTKNIQYF
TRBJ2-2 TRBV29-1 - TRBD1 TGCAGCGTTTTATCAGGGGGCACCACCGGGGAGCTGTTTTTT CSVLSGGTTGELFF
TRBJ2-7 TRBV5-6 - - TGTGCCAGCAGCTTGGTGGACAGCTCCTACGAGCAGTACTTC CASSLVDSSYEQYF
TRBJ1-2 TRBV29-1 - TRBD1 TGCAGCGTTGATAAGGGGGCCCGTGGCTACACCTTC CSVDKGARGYTF
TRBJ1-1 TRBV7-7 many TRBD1 TGTGCCAGCAGCCTCGACAGGGAATGGATGAACACTGAAGCTTTCTTT CASSLDREWMNTEAFF
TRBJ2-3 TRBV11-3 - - TGTGCCAGCAGCCCGCGGGGTGGTTGGACAGATACGCAGTATTTT CASSPRGGWTDTQYF
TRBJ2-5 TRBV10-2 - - TGCGCCAGCTGGGGACACCAGGAGACCCAGTACTTC CASWGHQETQYF
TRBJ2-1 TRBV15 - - TGTGCCACCAGCACTGGGACTGCCTCATCCCACTACAATGAGCAGTTCTTC CATSTGTASSHYNEQFF
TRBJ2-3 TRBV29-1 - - TGCAGCGTTGTGGCGGCAGGGCGAGACAAAGGGGATACGCAGTATTTT CSVVAAGRDKGDTQYF
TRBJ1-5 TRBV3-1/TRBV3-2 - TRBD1 TGTGCCAGCAGCCCGGACAGGGAATCAATAAGGCCCCAGCATTTT CASSPDRESIRPQHF
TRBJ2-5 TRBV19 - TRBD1 TGTGCCAGTAGAGACAGGGACCATATCCAAGAGACCCAGTACTTC CASRDRDHIQETQYF
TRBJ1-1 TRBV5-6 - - TGTGCCAGCAGCTTGTACATTTCGGAAGCTTTCTTT CASSLYISEAFF
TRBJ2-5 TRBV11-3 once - TGTGCCAGCAGCCTTAGAGCCGAGCAAGAGACCCAGTACTTC CASSLRAEQETQYF